Below, one T cell receptor (beta chain) is given with its context. Its antigen is unknown. This specimen comes from a study of cytomegalovirus exposure and HLA in healthy donors. Findings of the study overall: A later analysis reportedly identified an Asian-associated ancestry cluster as carrying fewer N-insertions than the approximately 670-donor mean.

V dropped 0 bases and J dropped 10 bases, with 16 bases sitting between them. CDR1 and CDR2 from the germline V gene are LGHNA and YNFKEQ. The CDR3 spans 15 residues. The PCR contained 60 Vbeta and 13 Jbeta primers. Libraries were prepared by immunoSEQ multiplex PCR; TCRdb keeps only in-frame clonotypes and omits some of them. This sample's clone table lists around 44,000 clones. Sequencing used PBMCs. V gene TRBV4-2 combines with J gene TRBJ2-1; maybe TRBD1 (5 bases). This sequence was found in a male donor in good health and CMV-seropositive. CDR3 residues: CASSQEGLMGLEQFF. The CDR3 DNA follows: TGTGCCAGCAGCCAAGAGGGGCTAATGGGCTTGGAGCAGTTCTTC.